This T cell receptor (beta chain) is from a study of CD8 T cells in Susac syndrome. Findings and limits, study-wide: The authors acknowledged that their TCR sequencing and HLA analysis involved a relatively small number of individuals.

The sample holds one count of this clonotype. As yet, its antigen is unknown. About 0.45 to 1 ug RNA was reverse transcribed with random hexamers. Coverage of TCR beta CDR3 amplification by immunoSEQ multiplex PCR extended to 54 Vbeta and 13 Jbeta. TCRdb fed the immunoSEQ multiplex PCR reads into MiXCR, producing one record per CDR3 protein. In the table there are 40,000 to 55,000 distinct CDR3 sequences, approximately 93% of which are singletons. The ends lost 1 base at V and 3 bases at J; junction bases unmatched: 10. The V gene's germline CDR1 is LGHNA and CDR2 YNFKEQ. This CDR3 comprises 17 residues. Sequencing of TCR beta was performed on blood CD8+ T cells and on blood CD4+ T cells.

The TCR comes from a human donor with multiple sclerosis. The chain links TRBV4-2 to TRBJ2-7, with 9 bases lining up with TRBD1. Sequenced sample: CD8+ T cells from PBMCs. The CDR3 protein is CASSQATTGTGFYEQYF. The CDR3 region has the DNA TGTGCCAGCAGCCAAGCCACGACCGGGACAGGGTTCTACGAGCAGTACTTC.